This T cell receptor beta chain was observed in a study of CD8+ T cells in alopecia areata (dated by TCRdb to about 2018). General notes on the study: Treated patients were enrolled in an open-label pilot trial of oral tofacitinib, 5 to 10 mg twice daily, for moderate-to-severe alopecia areata. Amplification of TCRbeta CDR3 regions was done by immunoSEQ multiplex PCR using 35 Vbeta forward primers and 13 Jbeta reverse primers. Clonality in the scalp was compared among normal scalp (n=4), patchy alopecia areata scalp (n=8), and alopecia totalis/universalis scalp (n=8). Biopsies were taken from tofacitinib-treated patients at baseline and again at 4 and 24 weeks into treatment, and several of those patients also had a later scalp biopsy. Patients stayed on tofacitinib for 6 to 18 months and then had 6 months of follow-up off drug so that delayed response and recurrence could be assessed. RNA was extracted with the PAXgene miRNA kit for fixed scalp, the miRNeasy kit for PBMCs, and the RNeasy kit for mouse skin. Human TCRbeta sequencing covered scalp tissue and sorted CD4+ and CD8+ peripheral blood T cells from patchy and totalis/universalis alopecia areata patients and healthy controls. In both human patients and the C3H/HeJ mouse model, the study applied high-throughput TCRbeta sequencing to look at T cell clonal expansion in alopecia areata. General findings and caveats noted by the study authors: Lesional scalp, especially in alopecia totalis/universalis, showed higher clonality and more expanded CD8+ clones than normal scalp, suggesting antigenic drive. Scalp TCR repertoire analysis is complicated because resident alphabeta T cells in normal human skin are also sequenced, whereas mouse skin is dominated by gammadelta T cells. Compared with mice, TCR sequences shared between patients were less clear, possibly partly because of HLA diversity across the patient population.

With respect to this clone: It has no known antigen specificity. No qualities accompany the bases; no much larger clone lies one base away.

Library preparation used the immunoSEQ multiplex PCR assay. RNA was extracted from all samples and reverse transcribed into cDNA as template for TCR sequencing. First-strand cDNA was synthesized using SuperScript III with a 2:1 mix of oligo-dT and random hexamers. A synthetic immune receptor repertoire was used to assess amplification bias, and residual bias was removed computationally. Concerning the study's data processing: Raw reads were preprocessed to remove errors, and CDR3 was defined by IMGT conventions from the conserved cysteine to phenylalanine. Clonality was calculated as 1 minus Shannon entropy normalized by log2 of the number of productive unique TCRs. Scalp TCRbeta sequences were cross-referenced with sorted blood CD4 and CD8 repertoires so that the CD4 or CD8 identity of scalp clones could be inferred. The source is immuneACCESS, and TCRdb retained only in-frame sequences with V and J called. Part of the clones is not carried over; for the studies checked, unresolved V genes explain less than half of this, and the remainder is unexplained. That table gives V, J and clone size, and the DNA gave D and trimming. Present in this sample are about 69,000 clones, 60% of which were seen just once. The biggest ten clones account for 17% of the sample.

The time point label corresponds to: baseline before oral tofacitinib. Lesional scalp punch biopsies and peripheral blood were obtained from alopecia areata patients. PBMCs were isolated by density centrifugation and stained for CD3, CD4 and CD8, after which CD4+ and CD8+ T cells were sorted on a FACSAria. The TCR was taken from a human donor with alopecia areata. This specimen was CD8+ T cells sorted from blood, taken at week 0.

The CDR3 reads as follows: CASSLVPSQEQANEQFF. The DNA sequence is as follows: TGTGCCAGCAGCTTAGTCCCCAGTCAGGAACAGGCCAATGAGCAGTTCTTC. The chain was built from TRBV7-3 and TRBJ2-1; the D gene is perhaps TRBD1, from 5 matching bases. From the germline V gene, CDR1 is SGHTA and CDR2 is FQGTGA. The CDR3 numbers 17 residues from cysteine through phenylalanine. Left in the record is the CDR3 DNA by itself, 51 bases read in frame from the first base. Trimming removed 2 bases from V and 6 bases from J, leaving 20 bases between the germline ends.